These 19 T cell receptor beta chains originate from one sample sequenced in a study of technical replicates of blood from several donors (dated by TCRdb to the late 2010s). The library was made by the immunoSEQ multiplex PCR assay. TCRdb provides this immuneACCESS table in a form limited to in-frame rearrangements. Some clones are lacking; in checked studies, under half of them reflect an unresolved V gene, and why the rest are absent is not known. The sample includes about 81,000 clones, with 96% observed a single time. The biggest ten clones account for about 0.2% of the sample. Sequencing was done on a sample of T cells isolated from PBMCs. The receptors shown here come from a human donor in good health.

The chain employs TRBV28 and TRBJ1-2; unclear D gene. The CDR3 loop spans 15 amino acids. The germline V and J ends were trimmed by 4 bases and 4 bases, with 16 bases remaining between them. From germline, CDR1 is MDHEN and CDR2 SYDVKM. The CDR3 loop is CASSSPLEVGYGYTF. In DNA, the CDR3 is TGTGCCAGCAGTTCCCCCCTCGAGGTTGGCTATGGCTACACCTTC.

The rearrangement links TRBV18 to TRBJ2-7; 11 nucleotides match TRBD2. J lost 0 bases, V lost 6 bases, and 7 bases had no gene match. Per the germline V gene, CDR1 is KGHSH and CDR2 is LQKENI. There are 16 residues in the CDR3. In DNA, the CDR3 is TGTGCCAGCTCGTCGACTAGCGGGACCTCCTCCTACGAGCAGTACTTC. This gives the protein CASSSTSGTSSYEQYF.

The rearrangement links TRBV7-9 to TRBJ1-2; D gene uncertain. The CDR3 is 16 residues long. CDR1 is SEHNR and CDR2 is FQNEAQ in the germline V gene (reference sequence). Trimming pared 1 base from V and 8 bases from J, leaving 20 bases between. The CDR3 is CASSLVPGREVRGYTF. The CDR3 DNA is TGTGCCAGCAGCTTAGTACCCGGGAGGGAAGTTCGAGGCTACACCTTC.

This chain uses TRBV2 with TRBJ2-2, with 14 bases lining up with TRBD2. The germline V gene has CDR1 SNHLY and CDR2 FYNNEI. The CDR3 consists of 17 residues. V gave up 8 bases and J gave up 1 base; unmatched junction bases: 6. CDR3 in DNA: TGTGCCAGCGTCCCCGGGACTAGCGGGAGGAACACCGGGGAGCTGTTTTTT. Its translation is CASVPGTSGRNTGELFF.

The chain is built from TRBV9 and TRBJ2-5; 11 bases map to TRBD1. The CDR3 runs 15 residues. The germline V gene encodes CDR1 SGDLS and CDR2 YYNGEE. V trimming: 4 bases; J trimming: 5 bases; junction bases outside the gene matches: 7. In DNA form, the CDR3 reads TGTGCCAGCAGCCCCGGGGACAGGGGGTCTGAGACCCAGTACTTC. As protein: CASSPGDRGSETQYF.

The chain has TRBV6-5 and TRBJ2-3; D gene uncertain. The CDR3 loop spans 15 amino acids. The germline V and J ends were trimmed by 5 bases and 0 bases, with 12 bases remaining between them. In germline, CDR1 is MNHEY, CDR2 SVGAGI. CDR3 nucleotide sequence: TGTGCCAGCAGTACTACCCGATCTAGCACAGATACGCAGTATTTT. Translated, it gives CASSTTRSSTDTQYF.

This clone was picked up one time. The chain joins TRBV7-6 to TRBJ1-1; TRBD1 agrees at 7 bases. CDR1 is SGHVS, CDR2 FNYEAQ, per germline. The J segment lost 4 bases and the V segment lost 5 bases, leaving 16 bases of the junction unmatched. The CDR3 runs to 17 residues. CDR3 sequence: CASSLTSRDRVGTEAFF. The CDR3 DNA reads as TGTGCCAGCAGCCTTACTTCCCGAGACAGGGTCGGCACTGAAGCTTTCTTT.

This chain uses TRBV19 with TRBJ1-5; TRBD1 is a possible D gene (6 bases). V was cut by 1 base and J by 0 bases, with 7 bases left in between. Germline CDR1 reads LNHDA; CDR2 reads SQIVND (reference sequence). This CDR3 spans 15 amino acids. The CDR3 nucleotides read TGTGCCAGTAGTATAGGGACAGCTAGCAATCAGCCCCAGCATTTT. Translating it yields CASSIGTASNQPQHF.

The chain uses TRBV9 and TRBJ1-6, with 7 bases lining up with TRBD1. V dropped 4 bases and J dropped 5; count of bases not matched to a gene: 6. Germline V gene lookup returns CDR1 SGDLS and CDR2 YYNGEE. CDR3 length: 15 residues. CDR3 sequence (DNA): TGTGCCAGCAGCTTCCGGGGGACAGATAATTCACCCCTCCACTTT. It encodes CASSFRGTDNSPLHF.

This sequence joins TRBV5-1 and TRBJ1-1; D is undetermined. Deletions cut 0 bases from V and 8 bases from J, with 5 bases between. This CDR3 spans 11 amino acids. The germline gives CDR1 SGHRS, CDR2 YFSETQ. The CDR3 coding sequence is TGCGCCAGCAGCTTGGACAGCGAAGCTTTCTTT. Translating gives CASSLDSEAFF.

The gene calls are TRBV6-6 and TRBJ2-1; no reliable D call. Germline V gives CDR1 MNHNY, CDR2 SVGAGI (reference sequence). Trimming took off 0 bases at V and 10 bases at J, with 10 bases between the two ends. CDR3 length: 13 amino acids. CDR3 loop: CASSYSRPEEQFF. As DNA, the CDR3 is TGTGCCAGCAGTTACTCCAGGCCGGAAGAGCAGTTCTTC.

The rearrangement links TRBV28 to TRBJ2-5; 8 nucleotides match TRBD2. V lost 3 bases and J lost 5; bases outside the gene matches: 11. Per the germline V gene, CDR1 is MDHEN and CDR2 is SYDVKM. The CDR3 has 16 residues. The CDR3 nucleotides are TGTGCCAGCAGTTTGGGGAGCGGGAGTCAGTGGGAGACCCAGTACTTC. Its protein is CASSLGSGSQWETQYF.

The chain recombines TRBV2 with TRBJ2-5, with D tentatively TRBD1 (6 bases). This CDR3 contains 14 residues. Trimming pared 4 bases from V and 0 bases from J, leaving 9 bases between. CDR1 is SNHLY and CDR2 is FYNNEI in the germline V gene. The CDR3 protein is CASSGTDYQETQYF. In DNA form, the CDR3 reads TGTGCCAGCAGTGGGACAGACTACCAAGAGACCCAGTACTTC. Drawing the rest from reference TRBV2 and TRBJ2-5, the complete variable domain is EPEVTQTPSHQVTQMGQEVILRCVPISNHLYFYWYRQILGQKVEFLVSFYNNEISEKSEIFDDQFSVERPDGSNFTLKIRSTKLEDSAMYFCASSGTDYQETQYFGPGTRLLVL.

The rearrangement joins TRBV19 to TRBJ2-3; D gene unclear. Germline CDR1 LNHDA, CDR2 SQIVND (reference sequence). The CDR3 sequence is 12 residues long. Trimming took off 0 bases at V and 8 bases at J, with 6 bases between the two ends. CDR3 in amino acids: CASSIDPSTQYF. The CDR3 coding sequence is TGTGCCAGTAGTATAGATCCCAGTACGCAGTATTTT.

This chain connects TRBV19 to TRBJ2-5, with unresolved D. The CDR3 contains 15 residues. The V end was cut by 8 bases, the J end by 2 bases, with 18 bases between. The germline CDR1 and CDR2 sequences are LNHDA and SQIVND (reference sequence). The CDR3, as DNA: TGTGCCAGTTCTAACCTGGAGACGGGTCAAGAGACCCAGTACTTC. This encodes CASSNLETGQETQYF.

The chain is built from TRBV5-1 and TRBJ1-1; D ambiguous. There are 13 residues in the CDR3. From germline, CDR1 is SGHRS and CDR2 YFSETQ. Trimming took 5 bases from V and 2 from J, leaving 10 bases between them. The CDR3 loop is CASSVTSNTEAFF. For the CDR3, the DNA is TGCGCCAGCAGTGTTACGAGTAACACTGAAGCTTTCTTT.

V gene TRBV30 combines with J gene TRBJ2-7, with D maybe TRBD1 (5 bases). Per the germline V gene, CDR1 is GTSNPN and CDR2 is SVGIG (reference sequence). This CDR3 has 14 amino acids. V dropped 2 bases and J dropped 2 bases, with 13 bases sitting between them. CDR3 nucleotide sequence: TGTGCCTGGAGTATTGGCGTGACAGCCTACGAGCAGTACTTC. It specifies CAWSIGVTAYEQYF.

The V and J genes are TRBV5-5 and TRBJ2-7; possibly TRBD1 for D (6 bases). Germline CDR1 and CDR2: SGHKS and YYEKEE (reference sequence). The CDR3 sequence is 14 residues long. V shed 0 bases and J shed 5 bases, with 12 bases lying between them. The CDR3 nucleotides read TGTGCCAGCAGCTTGGTGGGGGCTCTCGACGAGCAGTACTTC. This sequence encodes CASSLVGALDEQYF. Full variable domain (outside the CDR3, taken from reference TRBV5-5 and TRBJ2-7): DAGVTQSPTHLIKTRGQQVTLRCSPISGHKSVSWYQQVLGQGPQFIFQYYEKEERGRGNFPDRFSARQFPNYSSELNVNALLLGDSALYLCASSLVGALDEQYFGPGTRLTVT.

V usage is TRBV27 and J usage is TRBJ2-1, with D perhaps matching TRBD1 (6 bases). CDR3 length: 14 residues. Germline V lookup: CDR1 MNHEY, CDR2 SMNVEV (reference sequence). V lost 5 bases to trimming and J lost 6 bases, with 14 bases between them. CDR3 protein: CASSPRQVTNEQFF. CDR3 nucleotides: TGTGCCAGCAGTCCCCGACAGGTAACCAATGAGCAGTTCTTC.